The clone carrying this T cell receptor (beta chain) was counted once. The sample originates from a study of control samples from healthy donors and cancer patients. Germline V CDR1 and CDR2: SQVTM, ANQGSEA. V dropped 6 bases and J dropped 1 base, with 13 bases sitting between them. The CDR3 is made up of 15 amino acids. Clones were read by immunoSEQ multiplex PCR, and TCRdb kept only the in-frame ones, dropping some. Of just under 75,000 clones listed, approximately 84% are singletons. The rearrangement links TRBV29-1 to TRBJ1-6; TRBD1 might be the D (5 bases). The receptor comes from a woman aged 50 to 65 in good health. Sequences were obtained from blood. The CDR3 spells CSVRWGGSYNSPLHF. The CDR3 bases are TGCAGCGTCCGTTGGGGGGGGTCCTATAATTCACCCCTCCACTTT.